A single sample is the source of the 32 T cell receptor beta chains below, sequenced in a study of blood T cell repertoires in COVID-19. Only in-frame clones appear in the TCRdb table, and some are missing; sequencing was by immunoSEQ multiplex PCR. The data contain over 200,000 clones, around 84% of them singletons. The sequenced material came from peripheral blood. The receptors were gathered from a man older than 75 with acute or convalescent COVID-19.

The chain links TRBV29-1 to TRBJ2-1, with 7 positions matching TRBD2. The CDR3 runs 12 residues. After removal of 0 bases from V and 15 bases from J, the junction contained 8 bases not matched to a gene. Per germline, CDR1 SQVTM and CDR2 ANQGSEA. CDR3 nucleotides: TGCAGCGTTGAAGAAATACTAGCGTTCACGTTCTTC. Protein: CSVEEILAFTFF.

The V gene is TRBV5-1, the J gene TRBJ2-1, with TRBD2 as a possible D gene (6 bases). The ends were cut back, 0 bases at V and 12 bases at J, with 16 bases in the middle. This CDR3 is 14 amino acids long. Per the germline V gene, CDR1 is SGHRS and CDR2 is YFSETQ. The CDR3 bases are TGCGCCAGCAGCTTGGGATCAGGGACTGAGAGGCAGTTCTTC. Translating it yields CASSLGSGTERQFF.

The chain is built from TRBV27 and TRBJ2-7; possible D gene TRBD1, 6 bases. With 5 bases removed from V and 4 bases from J, the gap between germline ends came to 18 bases. Germline assignment: CDR1 MNHEY and CDR2 SMNVEV (reference sequence). The CDR3 has 15 amino acids. This chain's CDR3 is CASSPQGSIRYEQYV. As DNA, the CDR3 is TGTGCCAGCAGTCCTCAGGGGTCGATTCGTTACGAGCAGTACGTC.

This clone was counted a few times. The gene calls are TRBV18 and TRBJ1-2, with TRBD1 matching over 11 bases. The CDR3 length is 14 residues. Trimming took 4 bases from V and 8 from J; bases not matched to a gene: 6. Germline V gene lookup returns CDR1 KGHSH and CDR2 LQKENI. CDR3 region: CASSRRTGGEGYTF. The CDR3 DNA follows: TGTGCCAGCTCACGTAGGACAGGGGGCGAAGGCTACACCTTC.

This clone was detected a few times. The rearrangement joins TRBV18 to TRBJ1-5; no clear D. Trimming pared 2 bases from V and 10 bases from J, leaving 12 bases between. This CDR3 has 13 residues. Looked up from germline, CDR1 is KGHSH and CDR2 is LQKENI. The CDR3 protein is CASSPNRNSPQHF. In nucleotides, the CDR3 is TGTGCCAGCTCACCAAACCGAAATAGCCCCCAGCATTTT.

V is TRBV19 and J is TRBJ2-3, with D possibly being TRBD2 (6 bases). The CDR3 contains 14 residues. Trimming took 7 bases from V and 0 from J, leaving 11 bases between them. Germline V lookup: CDR1 LNHDA, CDR2 SQIVND (reference sequence). CDR3 in DNA: TGTGCCAGTACCCGGACTATAAGCACAGATACGCAGTATTTT. Its translation: CASTRTISTDTQYF.

This chain connects TRBV6-5 to TRBJ1-2, with TRBD1 matching over 7 bases. CDR1 is MNHEY and CDR2 is SVGAGI in the germline V gene. J lost 2 bases, V lost 5 bases, and 8 bases had no gene match. The CDR3 is 15 residues long. CDR3 nucleotide sequence: TGTGCCAGCAGTAACCCCGGGACAGTAAACTATGGCTACACCTTC. It codes for CASSNPGTVNYGYTF.

This clone was found once. The rearrangement joins TRBV7-6 to TRBJ2-3; 7 bases agree with TRBD2. This CDR3 contains 17 residues. Germline trimming cut 2 bases from V and 2 bases from J; bases unmatched to any gene: 10. Germline lookup yields CDR1 SGHVS and CDR2 FNYEAQ. The CDR3 loop reads CASSLIGGLAATDTQYF. Here the CDR3 DNA reads TGTGCCAGCAGCTTAATCGGTGGGCTAGCGGCCACAGATACGCAGTATTTT.

A few counts support this clone. The chain has TRBV4-2 and TRBJ2-2; 8 bases are a match to TRBD2. The V gene's germline CDR1 is LGHNA and CDR2 YNFKEQ. This CDR3 spans 16 amino acids. The V segment lost 4 bases and the J segment 0 bases; nucleotides outside the gene matches: 4. The CDR3 DNA is TGTGCCAGCAGCCCTACGACTAGCGCGAACACCGGGGAGCTGTTTTTT. It codes for CASSPTTSANTGELFF.

The chain joins TRBV11-3 to TRBJ2-2, with 13 bases matching TRBD2. There are 17 residues in the CDR3. V lost 1 base to trimming and J lost 8 bases; unmatched junction nucleotides: 7. The V gene's germline CDR1 is SGHNT and CDR2 YENEEA. CDR3 DNA: TGTGCCAGCAGCTTAGGACGACTAGCGGGAGGAGTGGGGGAGCTGTTTTTT. It is translated as CASSLGRLAGGVGELFF.

This clone was counted once. V and J are TRBV27 and TRBJ2-7, with 9 bases that match TRBD2. Germline CDR1 is MNHEY and CDR2 is SMNVEV (reference sequence). The CDR3 runs 15 residues. Trimming took 7 bases from V and 6 from J; bases not matched to a gene: 13. In DNA, the CDR3 is TGTGCCAGCACTAACCCAATAGCGGGAGTAGGCGAGCAGTACTTC. Its translation: CASTNPIAGVGEQYF.

V gene TRBV5-4 combines with J gene TRBJ2-3; a possible D gene is TRBD1 (5 bases). The V gene's germline CDR1 is SGHNT and CDR2 YYREEE (reference sequence). V lost 3 bases and J lost 6, with 8 bases in between. The CDR3 loop spans 12 amino acids. CDR3 amino acids: CASSWGWDTQYF. Here the CDR3 DNA reads TGTGCCAGCAGCTGGGGCTGGGATACGCAGTATTTT.

V and J are TRBV4-2 and TRBJ1-3; D unclear. V was cut by 0 bases and J by 7 bases, with 13 bases left in between. This CDR3 is built from 15 residues. Germline loops: CDR1 LGHNA, CDR2 YNFKEQ. The CDR3, as DNA: TGTGCCAGCAGCCAAGAATCCATAAACGGGAACACCATATATTTT. Its protein product is CASSQESINGNTIYF.

The rearrangement joins TRBV3-1 (or the pseudogene TRBV3-2) to TRBJ2-1, with D maybe TRBD1 (5 bases). V gave up 3 bases and J gave up 6 bases, with 6 bases separating them. This CDR3 is 12 amino acids long. CDR1 and CDR2 from the germline V gene are LGHDT and YNNKEL (reference sequence). The CDR3 bases are TGTGCCAGCAGCCACAGGGTCAATGAGCAGTTCTTC. Translation: CASSHRVNEQFF.

This chain uses TRBV19 with TRBJ2-3; 7 bases align to TRBD1. The CDR3 loop spans 15 amino acids. Germline-derived CDR1 and CDR2 are LNHDA and SQIVND (reference sequence). The J segment lost 0 bases and the V segment lost 6 bases, leaving 6 bases of the junction unmatched. DNA for the CDR3: TGTGCCAGTAGGAAGGGGGCTCCTAGCACAGATACGCAGTATTTT. It yields the protein CASRKGAPSTDTQYF. Based on the CDR3 plus reference TRBV19 and TRBJ2-3, the full variable domain is DGGITQSPKYLFRKEGQNVTLSCEQNLNHDAMYWYRQDPGQGLRLIYYSQIVNDFQKGDIAEGYSVSREKKESFPLTVTSAQKNPTAFYLCASRKGAPSTDTQYFGPGTRLTVL.

The chain links TRBV6-1 to TRBJ1-2; TRBD1 matches at 10 bases. J gave up 2 bases and V 5 bases, and 5 bases lay outside the gene matches. This CDR3 has 15 residues. Germline assignment: CDR1 MNHNS and CDR2 SASEGT. The CDR3 nucleotides read TGTGCCAGCAGTTCAAGACAGGGGGCGAACTATGGCTACACCTTC. It codes for CASSSRQGANYGYTF.

The chain is built from TRBV21-1 and TRBJ2-3; the table names TRBD1, a call not compared with the DNA. TRBV21-1 is reported as a pseudogene. The CDR3 totals 15 residues. CDR3 loop: CASNQPGQLTDTQYF. The CDR3 DNA sequence: TGTGCCAGCAACCAACCGGGACAGCTCACAGATACGCAGTATTTT.

This clone was seen a single time. The chain couples TRBV6-5 to TRBJ1-1, with D perhaps matching TRBD1 (6 bases). The CDR3 has 14 amino acids. The germline V gene encodes CDR1 MNHEY and CDR2 SVGAGI. V was cut by 6 bases and J by 4 bases, with 15 bases left in between. The CDR3 is CASRKGGGGTEAFF. The CDR3 DNA reads as TGTGCCAGCAGGAAAGGGGGAGGGGGCACTGAAGCTTTCTTT.

The rearrangement uses TRBV6-5 and TRBJ1-5; no definite D call. Germline assignment: CDR1 MNHEY and CDR2 SVGAGI. With 8 bases removed from V and 4 bases from J, the gap between germline ends came to 15 bases. This CDR3 contains 14 residues. In DNA form, the CDR3 reads TGTGCCAGCGAGCGCGGGCTAGGAAATCAGCCCCAGCATTTT. This sequence encodes CASERGLGNQPQHF.

The chain carries TRBV6-6 and TRBJ1-1; D may be TRBD1 (5 bases). V was cut by 1 base and J by 7 bases, with 10 bases left in between. This CDR3 has 13 amino acids. Germline-derived CDR1 and CDR2 are MNHNY and SVGAGI (reference sequence). Here the CDR3 DNA reads TGTGCCAGCAGTTACTTTTTAGGGGTTGAAGCTTTCTTT. This sequence encodes CASSYFLGVEAFF.

The genes are TRBV3-1 (or the pseudogene TRBV3-2) and TRBJ1-3; no clear D. Germline loops: CDR1 LGHDT, CDR2 YNNKEL (reference sequence). V was trimmed by 2 bases and J by 0 bases, leaving 8 bases between them. The CDR3 runs 15 residues. CDR3 in DNA: TGTGCCAGCAGCCAACGGGAAATCTCTGGAAACACCATATATTTT. Translation gives CASSQREISGNTIYF.

The chain carries TRBV5-1 and TRBJ2-5; 13 nucleotides match TRBD2. The V gene end was trimmed by 4 bases and the J gene end by 3 bases; junction bases not matched to a gene: 6. The CDR3 is 16 amino acids. The germline V gene has CDR1 SGHRS and CDR2 YFSETQ. The CDR3 coding sequence is TGCGCCAGCAGCACCTCTGGACTAGCGGGGGAAGAGACCCAGTACTTC. Amino acid sequence: CASSTSGLAGEETQYF.

In DNA form, the CDR3 reads TGTGCCAGCAGTTACTCGGGGGGGAATGCCGGCTATGGCTACACCTTC. Protein product: CASSYSGGNAGYGYTF. The chain is built from TRBV6-5 and TRBJ1-2; possible D gene TRBD1, 5 bases. The germline V gene has CDR1 MNHEY and CDR2 SVGAGI. The CDR3 has 16 residues. Deletions cut 0 bases from V and 4 bases from J, with 15 bases between.

The chain carries TRBV6-5 and TRBJ1-2, with 7 bases that match TRBD1. This CDR3 comprises 15 residues. Per germline, CDR1 MNHEY and CDR2 SVGAGI. V gave up 5 bases and J gave up 1 base; unmatched junction bases: 7. The CDR3 region is CASSPRQGHNYGYTF. CDR3 nucleotide sequence: TGTGCCAGCAGTCCTCGACAGGGCCATAACTATGGCTACACCTTC.

The chain is built from TRBV28 and TRBJ1-3; D gene unclear. V gave up 4 bases and J gave up 2 bases, with 12 bases separating them. The CDR3 has 15 amino acids. The germline gives CDR1 MDHEN, CDR2 SYDVKM. CDR3: CASSSEPGPGNTIYF. CDR3 sequence (DNA): TGTGCCAGCAGTTCGGAACCAGGTCCTGGAAACACCATATATTTT.

CDR3 sequence reads: CARSLIGRDRANSPLHF. In DNA, the CDR3 is TGTGCCAGAAGCCTGATCGGACGGGACAGGGCGAATTCACCCCTCCACTTT. The rearrangement links TRBV5-3 to TRBJ1-6; TRBD1 agrees at 9 bases. TRBV5-3 carries the ORF label, with uncertain function. The CDR3 spans 17 residues. Unmatched junction bases numbered 12, after V lost 4 bases and J lost 7 bases.

This chain links TRBV6-2 or TRBV6-3 with TRBJ2-1; D might be TRBD1 (7 bases). In germline, CDR1 is MNHEY, CDR2 SVGEGT. V was trimmed by 4 bases and J by 0 bases, leaving 13 bases between them. This CDR3 spans 16 amino acids. CDR3 bases: TGTGCCAGCAGTTCCAGGGGGGCCTACTCCTACAATGAGCAGTTCTTC. Its translation: CASSSRGAYSYNEQFF.

The chain joins TRBV3-1 (or the pseudogene TRBV3-2) to TRBJ2-3; 8 bases fit TRBD2. The CDR3 is 12 residues long. The junction had 8 bases not matched to a gene; V was cut back by 4 bases and J by 14 bases. Germline V gives CDR1 LGHDT, CDR2 YNNKEL (reference sequence). CDR3 residues: CASSRAGDRPYF. CDR3 nucleotides: TGTGCCAGCAGCCGAGCGGGAGATCGGCCGTATTTT.

The chain links TRBV4-1 to TRBJ1-1; TRBD1 aligns across 11 bases. Germline-derived CDR1 and CDR2 are MGHRA and YSYEKL. The V gene end was trimmed by 4 bases and the J gene end by 0 bases; junction bases not matched to a gene: 1. The CDR3 totals 15 residues. The CDR3 sequence is CASSRGQGVNTEAFF. The CDR3 DNA reads TGCGCCAGCAGCCGGGGACAGGGGGTGAACACTGAAGCTTTCTTT.

V and J are TRBV3-1 (or the pseudogene TRBV3-2) and TRBJ2-2; D gene uncertain. This CDR3 is built from 12 residues. Trimming stripped 3 bases from V and 5 bases from J, with 4 bases between. Germline V lookup: CDR1 LGHDT, CDR2 YNNKEL (reference sequence). The chain's CDR3 is CASSQATGELFF. The DNA of the CDR3 is TGTGCCAGCAGCCAGGCAACCGGGGAGCTGTTTTTT.

This clone has only a few counts. V and J are TRBV28 and TRBJ2-3; 9 bases are shared with TRBD2. There are 15 residues in the CDR3. Germline V lookup: CDR1 MDHEN, CDR2 SYDVKM. The trim removed 5 bases at V and 1 base at J, leaving 4 bases unmatched. The CDR3, as DNA: TGTGCCAGCAGTCCCGCGGGAGGGGGCACAGATACGCAGTATTTT. It encodes CASSPAGGGTDTQYF.

The gene calls are TRBV19 and TRBJ1-1; 10 positions agree with TRBD1. The germline V gene encodes CDR1 LNHDA and CDR2 SQIVND (reference sequence). V lost 5 bases to trimming and J lost 8 bases; unmatched junction nucleotides: 8. This CDR3 is 14 amino acids long. CDR3 in amino acids: CASSSLPGQGEAFF. The CDR3 DNA reads TGTGCCAGTAGTTCTTTACCGGGACAGGGGGAAGCTTTCTTT.